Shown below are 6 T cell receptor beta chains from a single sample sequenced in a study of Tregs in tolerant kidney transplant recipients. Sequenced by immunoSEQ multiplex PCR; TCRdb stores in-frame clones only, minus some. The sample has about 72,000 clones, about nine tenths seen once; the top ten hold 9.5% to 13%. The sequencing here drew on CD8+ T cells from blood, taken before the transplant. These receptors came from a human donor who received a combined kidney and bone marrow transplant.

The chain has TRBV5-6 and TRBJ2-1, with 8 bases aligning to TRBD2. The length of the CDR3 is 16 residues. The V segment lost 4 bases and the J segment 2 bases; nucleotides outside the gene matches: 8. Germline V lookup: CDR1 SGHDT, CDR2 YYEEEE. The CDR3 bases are TGTGCCAGCAGCCCTTTTCCGGGGGGGCCCTACAATGAGCAGTTCTTC. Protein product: CASSPFPGGPYNEQFF.

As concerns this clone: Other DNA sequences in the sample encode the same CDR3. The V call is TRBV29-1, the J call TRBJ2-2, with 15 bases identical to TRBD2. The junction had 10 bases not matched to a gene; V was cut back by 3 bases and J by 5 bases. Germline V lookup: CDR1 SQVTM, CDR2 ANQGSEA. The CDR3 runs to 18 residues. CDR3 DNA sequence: TGCAGCGTTGATGGGGGACTAGCGGGAGGTCGTTGGACCGGGGAGCTGTTTTTT. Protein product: CSVDGGLAGGRWTGELFF.

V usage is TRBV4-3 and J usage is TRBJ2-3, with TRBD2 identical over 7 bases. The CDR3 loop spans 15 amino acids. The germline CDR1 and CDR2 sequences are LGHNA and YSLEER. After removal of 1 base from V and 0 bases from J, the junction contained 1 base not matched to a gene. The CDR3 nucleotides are TGCGCCAGCAGCCAAGGGGGGGGAAGCACAGATACGCAGTATTTT. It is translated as CASSQGGGSTDTQYF.

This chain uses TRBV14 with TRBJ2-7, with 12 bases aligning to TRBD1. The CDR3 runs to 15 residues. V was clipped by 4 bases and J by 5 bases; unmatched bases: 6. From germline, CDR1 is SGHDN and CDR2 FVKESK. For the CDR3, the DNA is TGTGCCAGCAGCCCCTCCGGGACAGGGGGCCACGAGCAGTACTTC. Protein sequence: CASSPSGTGGHEQYF.

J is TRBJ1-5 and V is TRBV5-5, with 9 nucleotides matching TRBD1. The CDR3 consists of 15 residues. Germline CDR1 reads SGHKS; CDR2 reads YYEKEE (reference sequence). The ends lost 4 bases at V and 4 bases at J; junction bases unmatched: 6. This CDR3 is CASSAGTGLNQPQHF. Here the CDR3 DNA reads TGTGCCAGCAGCGCCGGGACAGGGTTAAATCAGCCCCAGCATTTT.

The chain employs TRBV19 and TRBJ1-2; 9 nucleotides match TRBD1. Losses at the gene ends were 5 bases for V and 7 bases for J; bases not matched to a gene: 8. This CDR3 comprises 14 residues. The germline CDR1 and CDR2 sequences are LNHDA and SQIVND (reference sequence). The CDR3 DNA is TGTGCCAGTAGTCAGGCCGGGACAGGGATTGGCTACACCTTC. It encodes CASSQAGTGIGYTF.